There are a few counts of the clone carrying this T cell receptor (beta chain). No antigen is known for it. Some clones are missing from TCRdb's copy, which holds only in-frame ones; the method was immunoSEQ multiplex PCR. The sample includes 230,000 or so clones, 60% to 80% of them seen just once. This CDR3 is built from 15 residues. V was clipped by 4 bases and J by 6 bases, with 16 bases between them. CDR1 SNHLY and CDR2 FYNNEI come from the germline V gene. These data originate in a study of shared clonotypes between healthy human individuals. Study-level findings and limits: Sampling covered blood only; tissue repertoires likely differ. Clonotypes not shared had lower generation probabilities than those common to all four donors.

The clonotype was recovered from a man in his thirties or forties in good health. The V and J genes are TRBV2 and TRBJ1-5; D is perhaps TRBD1 (6 bases). Sequencing was done on a sample of memory CD4+ T cells sorted from blood. As for subset: CD45RA-negative fraction. CDR3 region: CASSGLGGAGQPQHF. In nucleotides, the CDR3 is TGTGCCAGCAGTGGTCTTGGGGGGGCAGGTCAGCCCCAGCATTTT.